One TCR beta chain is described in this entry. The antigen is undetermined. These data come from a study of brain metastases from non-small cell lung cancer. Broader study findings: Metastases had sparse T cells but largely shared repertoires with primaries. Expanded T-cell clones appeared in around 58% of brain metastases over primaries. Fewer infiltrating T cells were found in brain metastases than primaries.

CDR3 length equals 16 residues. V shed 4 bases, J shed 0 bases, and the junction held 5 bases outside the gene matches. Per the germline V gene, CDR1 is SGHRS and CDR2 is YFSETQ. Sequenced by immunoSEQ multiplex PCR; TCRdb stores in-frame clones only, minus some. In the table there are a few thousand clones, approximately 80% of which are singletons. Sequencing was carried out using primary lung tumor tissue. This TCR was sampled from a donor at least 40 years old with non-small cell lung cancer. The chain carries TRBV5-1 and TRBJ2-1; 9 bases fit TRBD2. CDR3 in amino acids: CASSQTAGGSYNEQFF. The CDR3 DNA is TGCGCCAGCAGCCAGACAGCGGGAGGCTCCTACAATGAGCAGTTCTTC.